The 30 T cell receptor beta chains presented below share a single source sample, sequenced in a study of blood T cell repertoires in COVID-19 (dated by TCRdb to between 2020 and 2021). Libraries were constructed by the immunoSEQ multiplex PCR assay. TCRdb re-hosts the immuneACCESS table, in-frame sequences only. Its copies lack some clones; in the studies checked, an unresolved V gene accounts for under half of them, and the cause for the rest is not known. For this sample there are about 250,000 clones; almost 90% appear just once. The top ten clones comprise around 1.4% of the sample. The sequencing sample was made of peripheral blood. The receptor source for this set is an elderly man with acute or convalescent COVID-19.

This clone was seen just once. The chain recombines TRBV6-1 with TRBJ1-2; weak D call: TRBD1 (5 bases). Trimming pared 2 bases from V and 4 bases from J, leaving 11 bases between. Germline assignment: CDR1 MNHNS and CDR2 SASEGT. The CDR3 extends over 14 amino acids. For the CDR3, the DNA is TGTGCCAGCAGTGAACGGACGGGACTCTATGGCTACACCTTC. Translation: CASSERTGLYGYTF.

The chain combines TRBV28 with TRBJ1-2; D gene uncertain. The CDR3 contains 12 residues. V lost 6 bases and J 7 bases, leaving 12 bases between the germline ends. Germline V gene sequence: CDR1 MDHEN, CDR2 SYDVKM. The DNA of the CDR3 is TGTGCCAGCAGGGCGAGTCCGGGTGGCTACACCTTC. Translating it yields CASRASPGGYTF.

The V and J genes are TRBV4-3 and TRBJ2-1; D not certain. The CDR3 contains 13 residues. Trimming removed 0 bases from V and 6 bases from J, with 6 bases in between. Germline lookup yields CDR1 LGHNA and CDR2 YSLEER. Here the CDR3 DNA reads TGCGCCAGCAGCCAAGATGGCACCAATGAGCAGTTCTTC. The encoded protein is CASSQDGTNEQFF.

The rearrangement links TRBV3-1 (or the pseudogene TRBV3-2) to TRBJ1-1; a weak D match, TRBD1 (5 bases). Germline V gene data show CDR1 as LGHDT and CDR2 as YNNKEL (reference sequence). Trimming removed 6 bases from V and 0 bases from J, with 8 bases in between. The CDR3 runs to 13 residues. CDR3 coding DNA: TGTGCCAGCAGACTGACAGTGAACACTGAAGCTTTCTTT. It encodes CASRLTVNTEAFF.

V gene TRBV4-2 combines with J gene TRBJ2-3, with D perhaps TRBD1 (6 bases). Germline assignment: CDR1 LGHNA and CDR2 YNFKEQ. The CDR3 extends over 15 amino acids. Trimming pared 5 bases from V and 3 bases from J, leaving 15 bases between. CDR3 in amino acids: CASSYSGTQTDTQYF. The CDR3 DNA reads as TGTGCCAGCAGCTACTCCGGGACACAAACAGATACGCAGTATTTT.

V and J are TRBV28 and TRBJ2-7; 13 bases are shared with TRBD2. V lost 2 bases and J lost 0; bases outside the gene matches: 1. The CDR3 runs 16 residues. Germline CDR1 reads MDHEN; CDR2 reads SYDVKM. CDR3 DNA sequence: TGTGCCAGCAGTTTAGGACTAGCGGGGGTCTCCTACGAGCAGTACTTC. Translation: CASSLGLAGVSYEQYF. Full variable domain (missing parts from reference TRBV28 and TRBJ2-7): DVKVTQSSRYLVKRTGEKVFLECVQDMDHENMFWYRQDPGLGLRLIYFSYDVKMKEKGDIPEGYSVSREKKERFSLILESASTNQTSMYLCASSLGLAGVSYEQYFGPGTRLTVT.

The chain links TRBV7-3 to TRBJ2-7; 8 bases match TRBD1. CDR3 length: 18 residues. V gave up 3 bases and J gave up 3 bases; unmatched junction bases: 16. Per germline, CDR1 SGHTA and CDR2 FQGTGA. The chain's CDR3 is CASSFPQGQGPLGYEQYF. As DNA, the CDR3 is TGTGCCAGCAGCTTTCCCCAAGGACAGGGCCCGTTGGGCTACGAGCAGTACTTC.

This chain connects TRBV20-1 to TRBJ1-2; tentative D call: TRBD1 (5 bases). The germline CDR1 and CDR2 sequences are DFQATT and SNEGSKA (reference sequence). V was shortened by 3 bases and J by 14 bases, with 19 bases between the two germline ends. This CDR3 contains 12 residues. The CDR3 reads CSASAGGAGVTF. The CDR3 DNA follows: TGCAGTGCTAGTGCGGGAGGGGCTGGAGTAACCTTC.

In nucleotides, the CDR3 is TGTGCCAGCAGTTCCTCTAAAGGGGGGGACACTGAAGCTTTCTTT. As protein: CASSSSKGGDTEAFF. V usage is TRBV6-5 and J usage is TRBJ1-1; tentatively, D is TRBD1 (6 bases). Germline-derived CDR1 and CDR2 are MNHEY and SVGAGI. CDR3 length: 15 amino acids. Trimming stripped 4 bases from V and 3 bases from J, with 15 bases between.

CDR3 sequence reads: CASSSTEDNSPLHF. DNA of the CDR3: TGTGCCAGCAGCTCCACGGAGGATAATTCACCCCTCCACTTT. V gene TRBV11-2 combines with J gene TRBJ1-6; D is unclear. Looked up from germline, CDR1 is SGHAT and CDR2 is FQNNGV. Trimming removed 4 bases at V and 5 bases at J, with 9 bases between. The CDR3 covers 14 residues.

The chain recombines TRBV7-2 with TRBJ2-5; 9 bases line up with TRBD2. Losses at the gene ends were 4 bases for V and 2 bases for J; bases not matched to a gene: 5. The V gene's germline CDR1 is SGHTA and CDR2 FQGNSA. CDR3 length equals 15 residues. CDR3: CASSSGTSSQETQYF. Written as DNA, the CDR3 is TGTGCCAGCAGCTCCGGGACTAGCTCACAAGAGACCCAGTACTTC. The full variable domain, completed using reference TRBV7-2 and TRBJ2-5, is GAGVSQSPSNKVTEKGKDVELRCDPISGHTALYWYRQSLGQGLEFLIYFQGNSAPDKSGLPSDRFSAERTGGSVSTLTIQRTQQEDSAVYLCASSSGTSSQETQYFGPGTRLLVL.

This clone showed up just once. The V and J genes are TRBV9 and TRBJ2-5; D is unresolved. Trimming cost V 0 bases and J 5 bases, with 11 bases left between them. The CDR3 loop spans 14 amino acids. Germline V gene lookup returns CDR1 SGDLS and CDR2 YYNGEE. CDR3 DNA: TGTGCCAGCAGCGTAGGCCCTAGGCAGGAGACCCAGTACTTC. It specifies CASSVGPRQETQYF.

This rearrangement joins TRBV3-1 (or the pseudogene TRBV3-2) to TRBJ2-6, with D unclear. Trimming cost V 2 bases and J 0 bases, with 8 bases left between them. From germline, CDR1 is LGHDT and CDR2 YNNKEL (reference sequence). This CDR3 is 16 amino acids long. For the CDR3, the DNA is TGTGCCAGCAGCCAAACATTTTACTCTGGGGCCAACGTCCTGACTTTC. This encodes CASSQTFYSGANVLTF.

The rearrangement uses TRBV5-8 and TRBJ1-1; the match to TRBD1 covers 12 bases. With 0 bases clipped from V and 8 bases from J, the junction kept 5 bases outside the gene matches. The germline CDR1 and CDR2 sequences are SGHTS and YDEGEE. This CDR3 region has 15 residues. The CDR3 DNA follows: TGTGCCAGCAGCTTGGTAAGGGGACAGGGGGCCGAAGCTTTCTTT. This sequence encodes CASSLVRGQGAEAFF.

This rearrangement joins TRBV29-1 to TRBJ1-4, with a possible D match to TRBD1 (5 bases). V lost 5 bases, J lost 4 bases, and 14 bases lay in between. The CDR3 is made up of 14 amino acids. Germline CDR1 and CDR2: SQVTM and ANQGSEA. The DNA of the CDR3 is TGCAGCGTTCAAACAGGCCAACTTAATGAAAAACTGTTTTTT. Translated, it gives CSVQTGQLNEKLFF.

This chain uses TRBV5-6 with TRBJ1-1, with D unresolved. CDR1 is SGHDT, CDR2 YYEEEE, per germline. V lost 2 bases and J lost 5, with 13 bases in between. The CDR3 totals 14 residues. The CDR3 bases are TGTGCCAGCAGCTTCCCGACCGAGGGTACTGAAGCTTTCTTT. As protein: CASSFPTEGTEAFF.

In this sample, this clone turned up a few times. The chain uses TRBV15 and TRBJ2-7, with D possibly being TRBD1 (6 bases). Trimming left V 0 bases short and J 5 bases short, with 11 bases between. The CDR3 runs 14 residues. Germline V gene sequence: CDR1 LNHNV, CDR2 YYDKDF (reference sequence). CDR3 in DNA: TGTGCCACCAGCAGAGAGGTAGGGGGAAACGAGCAGTACTTC. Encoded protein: CATSREVGGNEQYF.

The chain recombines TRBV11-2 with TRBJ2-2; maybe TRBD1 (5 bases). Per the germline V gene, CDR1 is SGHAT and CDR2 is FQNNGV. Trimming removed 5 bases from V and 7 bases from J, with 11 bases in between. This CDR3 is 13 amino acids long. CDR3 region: CASSPRVGGELFF. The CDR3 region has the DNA TGTGCCAGCAGCCCCAGGGTCGGCGGGGAGCTGTTTTTT. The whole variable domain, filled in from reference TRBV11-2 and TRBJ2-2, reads EAGVAQSPRYKIIEKRQSVAFWCNPISGHATLYWYQQILGQGPKLLIQFQNNGVVDDSQLPKDRFSAERLKGVDSTLKIQPAKLEDSAVYLCASSPRVGGELFFGEGSRLTVL.

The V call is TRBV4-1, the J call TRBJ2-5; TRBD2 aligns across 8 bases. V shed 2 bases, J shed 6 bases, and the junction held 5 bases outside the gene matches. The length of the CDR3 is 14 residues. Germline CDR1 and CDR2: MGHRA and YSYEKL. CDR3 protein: CASSQREGEKTQYF. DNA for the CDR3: TGCGCCAGCAGCCAACGGGAGGGGGAAAAGACCCAGTACTTC.

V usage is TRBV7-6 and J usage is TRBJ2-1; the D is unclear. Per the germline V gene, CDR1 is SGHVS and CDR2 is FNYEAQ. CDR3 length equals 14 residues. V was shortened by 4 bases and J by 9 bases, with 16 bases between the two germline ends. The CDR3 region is CASSSGAGGREQFF. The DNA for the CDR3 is TGTGCCAGCAGCTCCGGCGCCGGCGGCCGTGAGCAGTTCTTC.

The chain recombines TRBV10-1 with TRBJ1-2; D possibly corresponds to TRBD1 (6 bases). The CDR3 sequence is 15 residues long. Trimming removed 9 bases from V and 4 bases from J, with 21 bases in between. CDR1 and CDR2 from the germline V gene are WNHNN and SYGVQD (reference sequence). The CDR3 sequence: CARSGQTTPSYGYTF. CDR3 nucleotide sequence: TGCGCCAGATCCGGACAGACAACCCCCTCCTATGGCTACACCTTC.

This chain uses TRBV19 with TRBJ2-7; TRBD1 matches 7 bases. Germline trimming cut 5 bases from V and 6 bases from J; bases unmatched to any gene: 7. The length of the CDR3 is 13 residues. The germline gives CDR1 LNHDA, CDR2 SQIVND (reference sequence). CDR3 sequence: CASSAATGTEQYF. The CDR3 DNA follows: TGTGCCAGTAGTGCCGCGACAGGGACCGAGCAGTACTTC.

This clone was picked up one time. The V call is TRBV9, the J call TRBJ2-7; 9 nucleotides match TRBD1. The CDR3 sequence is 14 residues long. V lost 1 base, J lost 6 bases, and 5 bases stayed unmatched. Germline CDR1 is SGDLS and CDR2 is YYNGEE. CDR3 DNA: TGTGCCAGCAGCGTAAGGACAGGGGTGACCGAGCAGTACTTC. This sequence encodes CASSVRTGVTEQYF. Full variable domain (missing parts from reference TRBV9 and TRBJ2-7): DSGVTQTPKHLITATGQRVTLRCSPRSGDLSVYWYQQSLDQGLQFLIQYYNGEERAKGNILERFSAQQFPDLHSELNLSSLELGDSALYFCASSVRTGVTEQYFGPGTRLTVT.

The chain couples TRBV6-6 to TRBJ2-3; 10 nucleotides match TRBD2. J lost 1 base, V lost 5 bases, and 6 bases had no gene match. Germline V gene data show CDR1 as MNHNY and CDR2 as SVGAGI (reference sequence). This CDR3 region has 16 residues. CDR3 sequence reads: CASSQPGTSGTDTQYF. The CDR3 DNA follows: TGTGCCAGCAGTCAGCCCGGGACTAGCGGCACAGATACGCAGTATTTT.

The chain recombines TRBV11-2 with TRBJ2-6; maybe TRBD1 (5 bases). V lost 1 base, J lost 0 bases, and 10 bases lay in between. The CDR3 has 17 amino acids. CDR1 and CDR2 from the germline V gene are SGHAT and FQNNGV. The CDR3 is CASSLGGSPSGANVLTF. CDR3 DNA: TGTGCCAGCAGCTTAGGGGGCAGCCCCTCTGGGGCCAACGTCCTGACTTTC.

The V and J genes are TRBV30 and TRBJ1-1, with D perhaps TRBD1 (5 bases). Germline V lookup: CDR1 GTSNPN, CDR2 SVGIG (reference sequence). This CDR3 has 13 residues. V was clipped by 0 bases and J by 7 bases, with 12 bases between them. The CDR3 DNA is TGTGCCTGGAGTGTACAGCCCAGGGATGAAGCTTTCTTT. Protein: CAWSVQPRDEAFF.

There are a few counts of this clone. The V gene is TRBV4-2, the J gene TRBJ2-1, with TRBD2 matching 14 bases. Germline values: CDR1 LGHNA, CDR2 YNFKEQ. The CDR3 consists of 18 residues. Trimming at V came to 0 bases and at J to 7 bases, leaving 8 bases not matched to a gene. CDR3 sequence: CASSQETVGLAGGNEQFF. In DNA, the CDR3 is TGTGCCAGCAGCCAAGAGACCGTCGGACTAGCGGGAGGTAATGAGCAGTTCTTC.

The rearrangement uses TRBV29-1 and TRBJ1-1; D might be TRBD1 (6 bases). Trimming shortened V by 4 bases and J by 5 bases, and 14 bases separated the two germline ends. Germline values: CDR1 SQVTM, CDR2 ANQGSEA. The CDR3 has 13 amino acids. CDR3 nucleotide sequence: TGCAGCGTTGCGGGGGGGACAAAAACTGAAGCTTTCTTT. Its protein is CSVAGGTKTEAFF. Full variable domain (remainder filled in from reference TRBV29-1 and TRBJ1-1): SAVISQKPSRDICQRGTSLTIQCQVDSQVTMMFWYRQQPGQSLTLIATANQGSEATYESGFVIDKFPISRPNLTFSTLTVSNMSPEDSSIYLCSVAGGTKTEAFFGQGTRLTVV.

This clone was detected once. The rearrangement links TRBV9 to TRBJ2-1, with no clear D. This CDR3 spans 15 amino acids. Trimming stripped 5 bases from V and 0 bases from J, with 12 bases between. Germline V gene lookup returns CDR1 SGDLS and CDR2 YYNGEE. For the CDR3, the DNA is TGTGCCAGCAGTGTCACTCCGAGCTCCTACAATGAGCAGTTCTTC. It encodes CASSVTPSSYNEQFF. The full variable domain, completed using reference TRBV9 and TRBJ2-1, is DSGVTQTPKHLITATGQRVTLRCSPRSGDLSVYWYQQSLDQGLQFLIQYYNGEERAKGNILERFSAQQFPDLHSELNLSSLELGDSALYFCASSVTPSSYNEQFFGPGTRLTVL.

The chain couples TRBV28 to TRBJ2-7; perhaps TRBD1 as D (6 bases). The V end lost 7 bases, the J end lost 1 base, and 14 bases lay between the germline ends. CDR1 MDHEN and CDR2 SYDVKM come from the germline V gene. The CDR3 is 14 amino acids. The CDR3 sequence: CASTSMTGSYEQYF. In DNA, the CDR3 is TGTGCCAGCACCTCCATGACAGGTTCCTACGAGCAGTACTTC.